This TCR beta chain is from a study of monozygotic twins with inflammatory bowel disease. The CDR3 loop spans 14 amino acids. CDR1 SGDLS and CDR2 YYNGEE come from the germline V gene. Molecular identifiers with 6-nucleotide sample barcodes were added during cDNA synthesis via template switching. TCRdb re-called the 5' RACE reads and catalogs CDR3 proteins one per entry, DNA excluded. The sample data list just over 300,000 distinct CDR3 sequences. The sequenced sample consisted of blood. The V and J genes are TRBV9 and TRBJ2-5. The TCR originated in a human donor with ulcerative colitis or Crohn's disease, or a healthy co-twin of an affected twin (not recorded which). The CDR3 sequence: CASSDQPRGETQYF.